Given below is one TCR beta chain in context. There is no known antigen for this receptor. No base quality values were provided; no much bigger clone lies one nucleotide off. The data were taken from a study of beta chain features in type 1 diabetes (dated by TCRdb to the late 2010s). Broadly, across the study: Mean age, gender distribution, total cell number and subset yield did not differ between patients and healthy donors. A total of approximately 99,000,000 sorted cells were examined across all samples, and RNA yield correlated strongly with the number of cells per subset. In the study, TCRB repertoires of sorted circulating CD4+ T cell subsets from recently diagnosed type 1 diabetes patients were compared with those of matched healthy donors. Regulatory and stem cell-like memory subsets were obtained from only 8 patients and about 8 healthy donors, while naive and central memory subsets were obtained from all 28 donors.

From each donor, a single peripheral blood sample of 100 to 150 mL on average was drawn into heparinised tubes. Using a panel that included CD45RO, CCR7, CD25, CD127, CD95 and CD27, naive, central memory, regulatory and stem cell-like memory CD4+ T cells were sorted on a BD FACSAria II. Purity was above 98% for every sorted population. PBMCs were separated immediately by Lymphoprep density gradient centrifugation and were stained directly, without being cultured. To minimize batch effects, samples were stained and sorted in pairs, one healthy donor with one patient per experiment. The CDR3 starts with the cysteine, ends with the phenylalanine, and has 13 residues. Only CDR3 DNA is held: 39 bases, read in frame from base 1. CDR1 and CDR2, looked up from the germline V gene, are SGHDN and FVKESK. V is shortened by 3 bases, J by 3 bases, and the region joining them spans 8 bases. General conclusions and limits of the study: Shorter templates might be favored by PCR, yet because patient and control samples were amplified and corrected together, any such skew would affect both groups equally. Patients with type 1 diabetes made fewer insertions and deleted more nucleotides at VDJ recombination sites, implying thymic rearrangement abnormalities. Because cDNA was sequenced instead of genomic DNA, highly expressing activated cells could be over-represented, though the groups showed no difference in activation or CD3 levels. The naive, central memory and regulatory TCRB repertoires appeared to resemble one another more closely among patients than among healthy donors. HLA sub-analyses involved small numbers of individuals, so any influence of HLA type on TCRB rearrangement remained unresolved. Type 1 diabetes patients showed a moderate but significant shortening of TCRB CDR3 length in all four CD4+ subsets.

The entire isolated RNA was reverse transcribed using the High Capacity cDNA Reverse Transcription Kit, and thus expressed TCRB transcripts were sequenced. Deep immunoSEQ sequencing was applied to naive, central memory and regulatory T cell samples, giving an average of roughly 3.5 million total reads per sample. After sorted cells were lysed in RLT buffer, RNA was extracted with DNase-treated RNeasy Micro or Mini kits, with the choice depending on cell number. To prevent cross-contamination, each cell subset was processed individually, whereas patient and healthy donor samples were processed jointly. Using the immunoSEQ multiplex PCR, TCRB sequences were amplified from cDNA into 87-bp fragments spanning the CDR3 region. Sequencing of the amplicons was done on the Illumina HiSeq platform. Regarding the original processing steps: Synthetic template baselines were used to correct PCR bias computationally, reads within Hamming distance 2 were collapsed, and singletons that could not be merged were discarded. By aligning reads against IMGT, V, D and J genes, CDR3 length, and insertions or deletions at six rearrangement sites were assigned. Within each subset, clonotype counts were normalized to the number of sorted cells before true diversity and Gini coefficients were calculated with the tcR R package. The overlap coefficient, calculated on TCRB nucleotide sequences, was used to quantify repertoire sharing. As a proxy for the pre-selection repertoire, out-of-frame TCRB sequences from naive cells were analyzed. TCRdb limited this immuneACCESS table to in-frame rearrangements with V and J called. A share of clones is missing; checked studies link under half to unresolved V genes, and the rest is unexplained. V and J calls and clone size are as listed in that table; D and trimming were resolved from the DNA. The sample records about 410,000 clones, about 15% of which are singletons. The top ten clones comprise roughly 0.038% of the sample.

Rearrangement joined TRBV14 to TRBJ2-5; the D segment might be TRBD1 or TRBD2, since each matches 5 bases. The sample consisted of naive CD4+ T cells from blood. What the cell subset or site label conveys for this sample: true naive CD4+ T cells. This TCR came from a man aged 25-40 years in good health. The CDR3 reads CASSQGPKETQYF. The nucleotide sequence reads as follows: TGTGCCAGCAGCCAGGGACCAAAAGAGACCCAGTACTTC.